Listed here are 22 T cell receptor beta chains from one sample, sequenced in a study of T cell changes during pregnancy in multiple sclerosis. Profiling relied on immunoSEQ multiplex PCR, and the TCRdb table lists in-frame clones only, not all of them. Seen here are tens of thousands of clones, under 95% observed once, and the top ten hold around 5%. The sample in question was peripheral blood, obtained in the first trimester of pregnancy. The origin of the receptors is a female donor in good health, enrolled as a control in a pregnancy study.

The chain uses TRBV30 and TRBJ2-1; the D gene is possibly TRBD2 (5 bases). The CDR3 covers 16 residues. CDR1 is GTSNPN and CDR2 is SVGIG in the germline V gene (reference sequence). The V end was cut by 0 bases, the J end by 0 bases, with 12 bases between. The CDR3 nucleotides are TGTGCCTGGAGTGTACGAGGGTTGAGCTCCTACAATGAGCAGTTCTTC. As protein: CAWSVRGLSSYNEQFF. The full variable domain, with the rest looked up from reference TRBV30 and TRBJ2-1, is SQTIHQWPATLVQPVGSPLSLECTVEGTSNPNLYWYRQAAGRGLQLLFYSVGIGQISSEVPQNLSASRPQDRQFILSSKKLLLSDSGFYLCAWSVRGLSSYNEQFFGPGTRLTVL.

In DNA, the CDR3 is TGTGCCAGCACCAAGCTCGGGCGGGGGGCGGACAATGAGCAGTTCTTC. Its protein product is CASTKLGRGADNEQFF. V and J are TRBV11-2 and TRBJ2-1, with 8 positions matching TRBD2. Trimming removed 7 bases from V and 5 bases from J; junction bases left unmatched: 13. Germline-derived CDR1 and CDR2 are SGHAT and FQNNGV. The CDR3 runs 16 residues.

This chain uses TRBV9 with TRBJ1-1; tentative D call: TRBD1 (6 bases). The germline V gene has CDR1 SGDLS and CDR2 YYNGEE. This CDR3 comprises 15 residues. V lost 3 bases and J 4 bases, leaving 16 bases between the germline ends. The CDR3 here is CASSDQGTGPTEAFF. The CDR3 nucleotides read TGTGCCAGCAGCGATCAGGGGACGGGGCCCACTGAAGCTTTCTTT. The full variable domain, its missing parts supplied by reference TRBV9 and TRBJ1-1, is DSGVTQTPKHLITATGQRVTLRCSPRSGDLSVYWYQQSLDQGLQFLIQYYNGEERAKGNILERFSAQQFPDLHSELNLSSLELGDSALYFCASSDQGTGPTEAFFGQGTRLTVV.

CDR3 amino acids: CASSEAGNTYEQYF. CDR3 in DNA: TGTGCCAGCAGTGAGGCAGGGAACACCTACGAGCAGTACTTC. The chain has TRBV6-1 and TRBJ2-7; D might be TRBD1 (5 bases). CDR1 MNHNS and CDR2 SASEGT come from the germline V gene. This CDR3 is 14 amino acids long. The V gene lost 3 bases and the J gene lost 2 bases, with 11 bases spanning the gap.

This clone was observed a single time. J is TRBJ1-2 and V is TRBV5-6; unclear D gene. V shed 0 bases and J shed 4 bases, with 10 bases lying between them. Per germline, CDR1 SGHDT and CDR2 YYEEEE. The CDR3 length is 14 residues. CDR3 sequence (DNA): TGTGCCAGCAGCTTGGGACCGGACTTCTATGGCTACACCTTC. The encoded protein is CASSLGPDFYGYTF.

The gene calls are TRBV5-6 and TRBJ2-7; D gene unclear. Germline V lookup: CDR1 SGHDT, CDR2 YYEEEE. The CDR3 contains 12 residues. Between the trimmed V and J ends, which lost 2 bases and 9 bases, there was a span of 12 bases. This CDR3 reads CASSFGGLGQYF. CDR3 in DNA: TGTGCCAGCAGCTTTGGCGGTCTAGGGCAGTACTTC. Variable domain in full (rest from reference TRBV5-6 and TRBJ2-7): DAGVTQSPTHLIKTRGQQVTLRCSPKSGHDTVSWYQQALGQGPQFIFQYYEEEERQRGNFPDRFSGHQFPNYSSELNVNALLLGDSALYLCASSFGGLGQYFGPGTRLTVT.

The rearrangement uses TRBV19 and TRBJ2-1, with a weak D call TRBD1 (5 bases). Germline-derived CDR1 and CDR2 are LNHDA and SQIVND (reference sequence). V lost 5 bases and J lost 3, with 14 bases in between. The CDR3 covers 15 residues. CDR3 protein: CASSLGHQSYNEQFF. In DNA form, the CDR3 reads TGTGCCAGTAGTCTTGGACACCAAAGCTACAATGAGCAGTTCTTC.

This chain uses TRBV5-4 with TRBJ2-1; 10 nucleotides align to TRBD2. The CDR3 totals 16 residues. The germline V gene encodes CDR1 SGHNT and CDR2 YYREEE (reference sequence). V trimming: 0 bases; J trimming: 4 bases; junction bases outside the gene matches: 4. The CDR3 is CASSLASSGRYNEQFF. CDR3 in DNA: TGTGCCAGCAGCTTGGCGAGTAGCGGGAGGTACAATGAGCAGTTCTTC.

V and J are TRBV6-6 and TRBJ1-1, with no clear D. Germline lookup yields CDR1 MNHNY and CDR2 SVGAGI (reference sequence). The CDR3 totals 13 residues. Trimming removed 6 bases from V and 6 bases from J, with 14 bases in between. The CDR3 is CASRPSLASEAFF. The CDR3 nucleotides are TGTGCCAGCAGACCCAGTCTAGCATCTGAAGCTTTCTTT.

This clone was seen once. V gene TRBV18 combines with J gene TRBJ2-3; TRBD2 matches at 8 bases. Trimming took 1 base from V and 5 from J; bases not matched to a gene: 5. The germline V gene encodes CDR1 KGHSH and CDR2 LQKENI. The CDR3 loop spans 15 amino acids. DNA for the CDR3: TGTGCCAGCTCACCACGGTGGCGGGAGGAAGATACGCAGTATTTT. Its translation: CASSPRWREEDTQYF. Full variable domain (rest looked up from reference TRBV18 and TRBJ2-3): NAGVMQNPRHLVRRRGQEARLRCSPMKGHSHVYWYRQLPEEGLKFMVYLQKENIIDESGMPKERFSAEFPKEGPSILRIQQVVRGDSAAYFCASSPRWREEDTQYFGPGTRLTVL.

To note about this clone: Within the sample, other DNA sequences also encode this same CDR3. DNA of the CDR3: TGTGCCAGCAGGACCGGGACAGATACGCAGTATTTT. Its protein product is CASRTGTDTQYF. The gene calls are TRBV27 and TRBJ2-3, with unresolved D. The length of the CDR3 is 12 residues. From germline, CDR1 is MNHEY and CDR2 SMNVEV (reference sequence). V lost 6 bases and J lost 3, with 7 bases in between.

The CDR3 loop reads CASRGQDLYEKLFF. Here the CDR3 DNA reads TGCGCCAGCAGGGGACAGGATCTTTATGAAAAACTGTTTTTT. V and J are TRBV10-2 and TRBJ1-4; 8 positions match TRBD1. Germline CDR1 is WSHSY and CDR2 is SAAADI. Trimming removed 6 bases from V and 6 bases from J; junction bases left unmatched: 6. The CDR3 sequence is 14 residues long.

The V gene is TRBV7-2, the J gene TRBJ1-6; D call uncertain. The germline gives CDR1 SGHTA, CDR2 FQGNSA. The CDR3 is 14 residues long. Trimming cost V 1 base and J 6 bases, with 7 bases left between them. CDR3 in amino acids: CASSLGYSNSPLHF. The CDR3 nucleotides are TGTGCCAGCAGCTTAGGGTACAGTAATTCACCCCTCCACTTT. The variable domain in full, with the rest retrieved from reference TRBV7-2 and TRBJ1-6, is GAGVSQSPSNKVTEKGKDVELRCDPISGHTALYWYRQSLGQGLEFLIYFQGNSAPDKSGLPSDRFSAERTGGSVSTLTIQRTQQEDSAVYLCASSLGYSNSPLHFGNGTRLTVT.

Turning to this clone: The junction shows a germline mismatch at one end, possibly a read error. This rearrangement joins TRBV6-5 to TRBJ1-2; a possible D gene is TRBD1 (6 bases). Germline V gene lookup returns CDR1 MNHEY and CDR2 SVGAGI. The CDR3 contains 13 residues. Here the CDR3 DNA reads TGTGCCAGCAGGGGGGCAGGGTATCATGGCCACACCTTC. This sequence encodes CASRGAGYHGHTF.

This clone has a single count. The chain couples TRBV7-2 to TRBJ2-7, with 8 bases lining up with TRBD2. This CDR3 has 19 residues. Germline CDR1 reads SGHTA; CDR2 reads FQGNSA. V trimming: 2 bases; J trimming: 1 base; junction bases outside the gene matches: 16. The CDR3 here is CASSLRDRGGRLWSYEQYF. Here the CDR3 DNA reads TGTGCCAGCAGCTTAAGGGATAGGGGCGGGAGGCTTTGGTCCTACGAGCAGTACTTC.

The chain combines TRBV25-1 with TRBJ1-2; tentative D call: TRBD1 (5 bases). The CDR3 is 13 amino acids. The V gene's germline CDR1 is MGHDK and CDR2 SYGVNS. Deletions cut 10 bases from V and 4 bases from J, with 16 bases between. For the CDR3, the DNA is TGTGCCACCGGTGGGCCCCAGGGCTATGGCTACACCTTC. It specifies CATGGPQGYGYTF.

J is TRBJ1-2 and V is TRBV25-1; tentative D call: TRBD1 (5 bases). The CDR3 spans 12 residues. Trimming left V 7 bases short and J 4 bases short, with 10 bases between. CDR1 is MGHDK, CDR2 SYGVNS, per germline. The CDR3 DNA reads TGTGCCAGCACCGACAGCACCTATGGCTACACCTTC. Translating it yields CASTDSTYGYTF.

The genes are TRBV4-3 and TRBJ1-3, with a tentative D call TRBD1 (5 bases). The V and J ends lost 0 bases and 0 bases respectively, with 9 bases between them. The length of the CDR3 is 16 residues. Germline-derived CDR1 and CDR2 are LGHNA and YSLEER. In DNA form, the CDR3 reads TGCGCCAGCAGCCAAGATTTAGACAGCTCTGGAAACACCATATATTTT. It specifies CASSQDLDSSGNTIYF.

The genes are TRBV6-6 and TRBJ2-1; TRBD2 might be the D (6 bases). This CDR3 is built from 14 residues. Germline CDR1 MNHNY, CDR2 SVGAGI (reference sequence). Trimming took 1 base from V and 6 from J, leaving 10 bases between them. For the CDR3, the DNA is TGTGCCAGCAGTTACTGGGGGGACCCCAATGAGCAGTTCTTC. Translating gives CASSYWGDPNEQFF.

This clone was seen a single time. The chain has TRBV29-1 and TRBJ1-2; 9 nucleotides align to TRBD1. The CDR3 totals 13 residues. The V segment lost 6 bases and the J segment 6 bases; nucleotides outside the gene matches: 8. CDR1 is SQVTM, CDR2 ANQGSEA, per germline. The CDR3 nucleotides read TGCAGCGTCTCGGGACAGGGTAGCGATGGCTACACCTTC. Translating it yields CSVSGQGSDGYTF.

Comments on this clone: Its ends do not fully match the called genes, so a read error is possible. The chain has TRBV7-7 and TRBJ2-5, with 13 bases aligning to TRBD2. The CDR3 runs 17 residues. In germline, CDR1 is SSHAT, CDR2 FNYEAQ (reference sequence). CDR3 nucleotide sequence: TGTGCTAGCAGCCGAGGACTAGCGGGGGTCCCGACGGAGACCCAGTACTTC. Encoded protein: CASSRGLAGVPTETQYF.

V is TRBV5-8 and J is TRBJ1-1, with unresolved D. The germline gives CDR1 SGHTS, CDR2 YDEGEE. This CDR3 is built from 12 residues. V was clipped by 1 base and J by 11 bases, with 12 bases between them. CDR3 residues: CASSLRPPRAFF. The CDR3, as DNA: TGTGCCAGCAGCTTGAGGCCCCCGCGGGCTTTCTTT.